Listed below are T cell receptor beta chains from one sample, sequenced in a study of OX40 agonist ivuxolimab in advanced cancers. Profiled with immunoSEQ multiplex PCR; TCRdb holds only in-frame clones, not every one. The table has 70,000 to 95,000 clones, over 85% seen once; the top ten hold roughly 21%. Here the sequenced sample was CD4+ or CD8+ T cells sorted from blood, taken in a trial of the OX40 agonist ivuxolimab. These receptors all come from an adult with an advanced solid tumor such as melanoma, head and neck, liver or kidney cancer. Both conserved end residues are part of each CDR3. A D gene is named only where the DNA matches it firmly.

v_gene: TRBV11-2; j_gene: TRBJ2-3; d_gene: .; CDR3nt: TGTGCCAGCAGCCCCCGGGGTCGTCAAACAGATACGCAGTATTTT; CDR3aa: CASSPRGRQTDTQYF
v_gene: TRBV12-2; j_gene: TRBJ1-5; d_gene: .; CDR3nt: TGTGCAAGTCGCACCCGACAGGGGGGGAATCAGCCCCAGCATTTT; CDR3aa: CASRTRQGGNQPQHF
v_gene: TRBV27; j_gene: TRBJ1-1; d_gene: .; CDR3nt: TGTGCCAGCAGTTTAAGGCCCCTGAAAAGCACTGAAGCTTTCTTT; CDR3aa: CASSLRPLKSTEAFF
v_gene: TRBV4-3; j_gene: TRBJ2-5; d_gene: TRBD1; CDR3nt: TGCGCCAGCAGCCAAGATGACAGGGAGAGGGAGACCCAGTACTTC; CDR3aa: CASSQDDRERETQYF
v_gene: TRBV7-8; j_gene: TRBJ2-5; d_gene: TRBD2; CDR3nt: TGTGCCAGCAGCTTATCGGGGGGGGAGACCCAGTACTTC; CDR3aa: CASSLSGGETQYF
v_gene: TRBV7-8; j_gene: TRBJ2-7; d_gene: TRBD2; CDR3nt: TGTGCCAGCAGCATAACTAGCGGGGGGTCTCTGTACGAGCAGTACTTC; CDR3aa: CASSITSGGSLYEQYF
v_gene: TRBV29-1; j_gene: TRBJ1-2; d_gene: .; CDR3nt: TGCAGCGTTGAAGATCTTCGGGAGGGGTATGGCTACACCTTC; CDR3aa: CSVEDLREGYGYTF
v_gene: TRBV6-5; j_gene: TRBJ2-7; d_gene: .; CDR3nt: TGTGCCGTAGCTCAGACAGGAGCAACCTACGAGCAGTACTTC; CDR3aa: CAVAQTGATYEQYF
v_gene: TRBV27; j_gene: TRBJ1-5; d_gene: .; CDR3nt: TGTGCCAGCAGTTTATCGGGTATAGGGGCAGGGGATTTCTCGACCCAGCATTTT; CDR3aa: CASSLSGIGAGDFSTQHF
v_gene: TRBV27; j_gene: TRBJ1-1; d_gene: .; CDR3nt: TGTGCCAGCAGTCGCAAGGCGGCCGAAATGAACACTGAAGCTTTCTTT; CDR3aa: CASSRKAAEMNTEAFF
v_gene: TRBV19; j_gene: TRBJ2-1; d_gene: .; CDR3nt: TGTGCCAGTAGTATAAGTGCTGGGGGCCCCTACAATGAGCAGTTCTTC; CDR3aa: CASSISAGGPYNEQFF
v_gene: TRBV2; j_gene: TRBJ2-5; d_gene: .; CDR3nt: TGTGCCAGCAGTAGGTTCCCGCCAGAGACCCAGTACTTC; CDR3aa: CASSRFPPETQYF
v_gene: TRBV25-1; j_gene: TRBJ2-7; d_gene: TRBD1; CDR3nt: TGTGCCAGCAGTGACCCGGGACAGCCGATCTACGAGCAGTACTTC; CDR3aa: CASSDPGQPIYEQYF
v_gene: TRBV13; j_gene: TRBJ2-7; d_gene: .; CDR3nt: TGTGCCAGCAGCTTGTCTGGCACCTACGAGCAGTACTTC; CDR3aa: CASSLSGTYEQYF
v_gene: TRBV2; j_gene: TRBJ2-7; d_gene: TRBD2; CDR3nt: TGTGCCAGCAGCGAGAGCGGGGGGGCCTCCTACGAGCAGTACTTC; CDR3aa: CASSESGGASYEQYF
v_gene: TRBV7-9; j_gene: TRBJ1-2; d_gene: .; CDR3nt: TGTGCCAGCAGCTCACCCAGCGACAGTAACTATGGCTACACCTTC; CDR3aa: CASSSPSDSNYGYTF
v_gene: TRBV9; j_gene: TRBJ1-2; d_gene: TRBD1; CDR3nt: TGTGCCAGCAGCGTAGAACGAACAGGGGAGAGCTATGGCTACACCTTC; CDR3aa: CASSVERTGESYGYTF
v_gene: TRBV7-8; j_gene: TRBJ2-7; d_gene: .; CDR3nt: TGTGCCAGCAGCATACAGGGTTCGAGCTACGAGCAGTACTTC; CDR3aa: CASSIQGSSYEQYF
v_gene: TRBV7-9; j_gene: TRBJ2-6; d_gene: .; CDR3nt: TGTGCCAGCAGCTACAAAACTGCCGGGACGGTGGGCAACGTCCTGACTTTC; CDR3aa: CASSYKTAGTVGNVLTF
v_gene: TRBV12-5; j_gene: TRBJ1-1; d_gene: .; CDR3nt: TGTGCTAGTGGTTTGGTACGCAGGGAATTTGAAGCTTTCTTT; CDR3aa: CASGLVRREFEAFF
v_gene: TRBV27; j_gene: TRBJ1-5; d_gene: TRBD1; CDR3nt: TGTGCCAGCAGTTGGACAGGGAGCAAACAGCCCCAGCATTTT; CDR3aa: CASSWTGSKQPQHF
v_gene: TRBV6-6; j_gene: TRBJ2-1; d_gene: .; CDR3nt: TGTGCCAGCAGTCTGGAGCTAGCGTACAATGAGCAGTTCTTC; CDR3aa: CASSLELAYNEQFF
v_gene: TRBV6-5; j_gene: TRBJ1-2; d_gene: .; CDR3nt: TGTGCCAGCAGTTATGGAGGGGCTTCCCCCTATGGCTACACCTTC; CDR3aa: CASSYGGASPYGYTF
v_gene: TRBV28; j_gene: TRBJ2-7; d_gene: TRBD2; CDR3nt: TGTGCCAGCAGTTTCGAGCGGGAGAGCTCCTACGAGCAGTACTTC; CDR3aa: CASSFERESSYEQYF
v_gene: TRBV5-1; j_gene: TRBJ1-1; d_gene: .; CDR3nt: TGCGCCAGCAGCTTGAAAAACACTGAAGCTTTCTTT; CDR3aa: CASSLKNTEAFF
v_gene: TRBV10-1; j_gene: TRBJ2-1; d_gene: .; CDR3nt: TGCGCCAGCAGTTTGCGGGGCTCCAATGAGCAGTTCTTC; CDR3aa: CASSLRGSNEQFF
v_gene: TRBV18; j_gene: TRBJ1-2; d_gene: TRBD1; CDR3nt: TGTGCCAGCTCACGTGGGACAGGGGACTATGGCTACACCTTC; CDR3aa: CASSRGTGDYGYTF
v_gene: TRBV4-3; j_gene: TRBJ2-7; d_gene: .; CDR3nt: TGCGCCAGCAGCCAAGATCATTACGGGGCCGCGAGCTCCTACGAGCAGTACTTC; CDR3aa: CASSQDHYGAASSYEQYF
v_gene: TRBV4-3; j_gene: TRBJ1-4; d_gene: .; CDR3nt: TGCGCCAGCAGCCAAGAGAGCCGGGAAAAACTGTTTTTT; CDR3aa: CASSQESREKLFF
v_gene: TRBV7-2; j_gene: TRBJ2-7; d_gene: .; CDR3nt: TGTGCCAGCGCCCCGGACCAAAACTCCTACGAGCAGTACTTC; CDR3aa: CASAPDQNSYEQYF
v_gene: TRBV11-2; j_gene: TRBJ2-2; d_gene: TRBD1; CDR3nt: TGTGCCAGCAGCCAGACAGGGGGCTTCACCGGGGAGCTGTTTTTT; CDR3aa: CASSQTGGFTGELFF
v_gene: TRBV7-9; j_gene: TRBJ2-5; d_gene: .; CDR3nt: TGTGCCAGCAGCTCAGACGTCAGGGGCCGAATTACCCTCAACTTC; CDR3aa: CASSSDVRGRITLNF
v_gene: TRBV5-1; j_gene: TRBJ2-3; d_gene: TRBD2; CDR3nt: TGCGCCAGCAGCTTTTCCGGGACTAGCGGAGTCACAGATACGCAGTATTTT; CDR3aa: CASSFSGTSGVTDTQYF
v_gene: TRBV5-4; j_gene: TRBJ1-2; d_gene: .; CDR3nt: TGTGCCAGCAGCTTGATAGGCAGCCTGCTTAACTATGGCTACACCTTC; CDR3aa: CASSLIGSLLNYGYTF
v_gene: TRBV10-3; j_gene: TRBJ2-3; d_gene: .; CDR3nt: TGTGCCATCAGTGAGCGCACAGATACGCAGTATTTT; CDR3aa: CAISERTDTQYF
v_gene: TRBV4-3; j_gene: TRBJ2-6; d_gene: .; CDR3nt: TGCGCCAGCAGCCAAACTCACAGGGGACTTCCGTTCTCTGGGGCCAACGTCCTGACTTTC; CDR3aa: CASSQTHRGLPFSGANVLTF
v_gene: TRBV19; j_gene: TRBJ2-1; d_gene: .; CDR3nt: TGTGCCAGTAGAGACTTAAATGAGCAGTTCTTC; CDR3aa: CASRDLNEQFF
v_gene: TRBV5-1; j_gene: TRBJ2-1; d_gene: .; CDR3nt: TGCGCCAGCAGCTTGGCCGTCGGCAATGAGCAGTTCTTC; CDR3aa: CASSLAVGNEQFF
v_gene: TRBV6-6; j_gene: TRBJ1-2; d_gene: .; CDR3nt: TGTGCCAGCAGTTACCCTATGGGGGACCACTCCTATGGCTACACCTTC; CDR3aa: CASSYPMGDHSYGYTF
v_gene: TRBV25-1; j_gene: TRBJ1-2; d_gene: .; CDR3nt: TGTGCCAGCAGTGATTTAGCGGGGGGAGCTAACTATGGCTACACCTTC; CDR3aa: CASSDLAGGANYGYTF
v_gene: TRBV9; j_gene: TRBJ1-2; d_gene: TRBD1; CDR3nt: TGTGCCAGCAGCGTCCGGGACAGGGGGGGCTACACCTTC; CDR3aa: CASSVRDRGGYTF
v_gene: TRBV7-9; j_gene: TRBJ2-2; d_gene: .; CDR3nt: TGTGCCAGCAGCTTATGGGCCGAGAACACCGGGGAGCTGTTTTTT; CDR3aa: CASSLWAENTGELFF
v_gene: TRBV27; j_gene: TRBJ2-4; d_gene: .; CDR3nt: TGTGCCAGCAGTTCTGACCCGCACATTCAGTACTTC; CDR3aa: CASSSDPHIQYF
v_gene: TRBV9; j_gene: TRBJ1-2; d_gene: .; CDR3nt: TGTGCCAGCAGCGTAGACGACGGGGGAAGCGGCTACACCTTC; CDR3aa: CASSVDDGGSGYTF
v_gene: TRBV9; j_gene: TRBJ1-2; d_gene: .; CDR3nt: TGTGCCAGCAGCCCCCAGGAAGCCTATGGCTACACCTTC; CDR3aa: CASSPQEAYGYTF
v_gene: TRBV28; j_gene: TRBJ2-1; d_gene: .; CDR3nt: TGTGCCAGCAGTTCCAGGTTGGCTGAGCAGTTCTTC; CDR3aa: CASSSRLAEQFF
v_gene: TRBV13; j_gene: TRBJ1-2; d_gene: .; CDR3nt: TGTGCCAGCAGCTTCGGGCAGGGAAACTATGGCTACACCTTC; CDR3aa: CASSFGQGNYGYTF
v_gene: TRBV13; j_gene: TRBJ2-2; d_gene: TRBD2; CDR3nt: TGTGCCAGCAGCCCGAGGTTGATAGCGGGAGTATACACCGGGGAGCTGTTTTTT; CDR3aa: CASSPRLIAGVYTGELFF
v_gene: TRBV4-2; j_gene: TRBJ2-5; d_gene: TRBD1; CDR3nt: TGTGCCAGCAGCCAAGGGGCACAGGGGGTGACCCAGTACTTC; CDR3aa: CASSQGAQGVTQYF